This entry describes one TCR beta chain. What it recognizes is unknown. These data belong to a study of cytomegalovirus exposure and HLA in healthy donors. It was with 60 Vbeta and 13 Jbeta primers that the PCR ran. Using immunoSEQ multiplex PCR, the repertoire was profiled, and TCRdb retains in-frame clones only, with some absent. Counted here are approximately 140,000 clones, approximately 80% occurring once; the ten biggest clones make up around an eighth. The CDR3 contains 12 residues. CDR1 and CDR2 from the germline V gene are PRHDT and FYEKMQ (reference sequence). V dropped 5 bases and J dropped 6 bases, with 11 bases sitting between them. Study-level points and caveats: The study reported that TCR beta sequences accurately predicted HLA-A and HLA-B alleles in most subjects.

The gene calls are TRBV13 and TRBJ2-7; D is possibly TRBD2 (6 bases). Sequenced material: PBMCs. The TCR sequence derives from a man between 35 and 55 years old in good health and CMV-seropositive. The CDR3 spells CASSGGNPEQYF. CDR3 coding DNA: TGTGCCAGCAGCGGAGGGAATCCCGAGCAGTACTTC. Full variable domain (outside the CDR3, taken from reference TRBV13 and TRBJ2-7): AAGVIQSPRHLIKEKRETATLKCYPIPRHDTVYWYQQGPGQDPQFLISFYEKMQSDKGSIPDRFSAQQFSDYHSELNMSSLELGDSALYFCASSGGNPEQYFGPGTRLTVT.